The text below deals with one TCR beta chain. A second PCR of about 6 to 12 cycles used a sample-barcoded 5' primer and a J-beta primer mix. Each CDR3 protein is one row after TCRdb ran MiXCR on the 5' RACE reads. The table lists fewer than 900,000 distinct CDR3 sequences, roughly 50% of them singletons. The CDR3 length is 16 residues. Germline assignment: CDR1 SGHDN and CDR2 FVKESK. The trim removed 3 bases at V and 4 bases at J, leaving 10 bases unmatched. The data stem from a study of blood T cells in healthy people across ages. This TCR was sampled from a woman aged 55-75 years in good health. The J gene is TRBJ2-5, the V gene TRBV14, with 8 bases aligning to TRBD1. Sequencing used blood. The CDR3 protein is CASSHRTGRILETQYF. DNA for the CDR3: TGTGCCAGCAGCCATCGGACAGGGCGGATCTTAGAGACCCAGTACTTC.